This T cell receptor (beta chain) was retrieved from a study of Graves' ophthalmopathy and Graves' hyperthyroidism. Amplified material comprised TCR beta CDR3 regions derived from RNA transcripts. HTBI primers served in a first-round RT-PCR, which a second-round multiplex PCR followed. Using its own MiXCR run on the multiplex PCR reads, TCRdb lists one record per CDR3 protein. This sample carries roughly 480,000 distinct CDR3 sequences, approximately 14% of them seen once, and the ten largest clones take more than 8.5%. This clonotype was picked up many times. The junction had 10 bases not matched to a gene; V was cut back by 6 bases and J by 4 bases. This CDR3 has 14 residues. The germline V gene has CDR1 DFQATT and CDR2 SNEGSKA (reference sequence).

The chain combines TRBV20-1 with TRBJ1-2; the match to TRBD1 covers 8 bases. The sequenced sample was blood. The clonotype originates from a woman in her 30s with Graves' ophthalmopathy. CDR3 nucleotides: TGCAGTGCGACCCAGGGGGCCGTTGGCTATGGCTACACCTTC. Its translation: CSATQGAVGYGYTF.